A single sample is the source of the 29 T cell receptor beta chains below, sequenced in a study of CD8 T cells in ankylosing spondylitis. Findings of the study overall: A TCR beta motif made of eight highly homologous variants seemed typical of ankylosing spondylitis blood.

Antigens for these TCRs are unknown. TCRdb ran MiXCR on the 5' RACE reads and lists one entry per CDR3 protein. The data contain about 800,000 distinct CDR3 sequences, around 11% of them singletons. Sequenced sample: blood, either unsorted or a sorted T cell fraction (not recorded which). The receptor source for this set is a male donor with ankylosing spondylitis.

V is TRBV20-1 and J is TRBJ1-5; possibly TRBD1 for D (5 bases). V was clipped by 6 bases and J by 2 bases, with 20 bases between them. Germline V gives CDR1 DFQATT, CDR2 SNEGSKA (reference sequence). This CDR3 comprises 16 residues. As DNA, the CDR3 is TGCAGTGCGCAGAGGAGGGACTGGCTCGGCAATCAGCCCCAGCATTTT. Translation: CSAQRRDWLGNQPQHF.

CDR3 sequence: CASSYSGSSGNTIYF. The CDR3 bases are TGTGCCAGCAGTTATTCAGGAAGCTCTGGAAACACCATATATTTT. The chain joins TRBV6-5 to TRBJ1-3; no definite D call. The germline V and J ends were trimmed by 3 bases and 0 bases, with 9 bases remaining between them. Germline values: CDR1 MNHEY, CDR2 SVGAGI. This CDR3 has 15 amino acids.

This clonotype was detected a few times. The genes are TRBV9 and TRBJ2-1; 9 nucleotides match TRBD1. Germline trimming cut 0 bases from V and 4 bases from J; bases unmatched to any gene: 8. The CDR3 is 17 residues long. The germline gives CDR1 SGDLS, CDR2 YYNGEE. CDR3 nucleotides: TGTGCCAGCAGCGTAGCGAGCCCGGGACAGGGTTACAATGAGCAGTTCTTC. It translates to CASSVASPGQGYNEQFF.

This clonotype occurred a few times. V usage is TRBV20-1 and J usage is TRBJ2-7; D assignment may be TRBD1 or TRBD2 (6 bases each). This CDR3 spans 15 amino acids. The germline V and J ends were trimmed by 6 bases and 2 bases, with 20 bases remaining between them. CDR1 is DFQATT and CDR2 is SNEGSKA in the germline V gene (reference sequence). This CDR3 is CSAQRGAGSPYEQYF. The CDR3 DNA sequence: TGCAGTGCCCAGAGGGGGGCGGGGTCCCCCTACGAGCAGTACTTC.

This clonotype has a handful of counts. The rearrangement links TRBV7-2 to TRBJ2-7, with D maybe TRBD1 (6 bases). V was shortened by 0 bases and J by 3 bases, with 12 bases between the two germline ends. The CDR3 contains 15 residues. Germline CDR1 SGHTA, CDR2 FQGNSA. The CDR3 DNA reads TGTGCCAGCAGCTTAGCGGGGGCTCGACTCTACGAGCAGTACTTC. It is translated as CASSLAGARLYEQYF.

CDR3 loop: CASSFSYWPYNEQFF. The CDR3 DNA reads as TGCGCCAGCAGCTTTTCTTACTGGCCCTACAATGAGCAGTTCTTC. The rearrangement joins TRBV5-1 to TRBJ2-1; D call uncertain. CDR1 and CDR2 (germline): SGHRS, YFSETQ. Trimming took 2 bases from V and 2 from J, leaving 11 bases between them. This CDR3 is 15 amino acids long.

This clonotype has more than one count but fewer than ten. The V call is TRBV30, the J call TRBJ2-7; no clear D. The germline gives CDR1 GTSNPN, CDR2 SVGIG (reference sequence). Between the trimmed V and J ends, which lost 2 bases and 2 bases, there was a span of 10 bases. The CDR3 is made up of 13 amino acids. The CDR3 DNA sequence: TGTGCCTGGAGTAACGTCTCCCCCTACGAGCAGTACTTC. The encoded protein is CAWSNVSPYEQYF. The whole variable domain, remainder taken from reference TRBV30 and TRBJ2-7, is SQTIHQWPATLVQPVGSPLSLECTVEGTSNPNLYWYRQAAGRGLQLLFYSVGIGQISSEVPQNLSASRPQDRQFILSSKKLLLSDSGFYLCAWSNVSPYEQYFGPGTRLTVT.

This clonotype came up a few times. J is TRBJ2-7 and V is TRBV27; D perhaps matches TRBD2 (6 bases). This CDR3 comprises 15 residues. Trimming left V 4 bases short and J 6 bases short, with 19 bases between. Germline CDR1 reads MNHEY; CDR2 reads SMNVEV (reference sequence). This CDR3 is CASSSLGTLSGEQYF. The CDR3 nucleotides are TGTGCCAGCAGTTCCCTCGGGACTTTATCAGGCGAGCAGTACTTC.

This chain joins TRBV20-1 and TRBJ2-7; the D is unclear. This CDR3 region has 14 residues. V was clipped by 2 bases and J by 2 bases, with 13 bases between them. Germline assignment: CDR1 DFQATT and CDR2 SNEGSKA (reference sequence). CDR3 DNA: TGCAGTGCTAGACCCCGGGCAAGGGCCTACGAGCAGTACTTC. Its protein is CSARPRARAYEQYF.

This clonotype was detected many times. V gene TRBV20-1 combines with J gene TRBJ2-1; D is perhaps TRBD2 (6 bases). V dropped 2 bases and J dropped 3 bases, with 14 bases sitting between them. The CDR3 has 15 amino acids. Germline CDR1 and CDR2: DFQATT and SNEGSKA (reference sequence). DNA of the CDR3: TGCAGTGCTAGATACCTGACTAGAATCTACAATGAGCAGTTCTTC. Protein sequence: CSARYLTRIYNEQFF.

This clonotype was found a few times. V gene TRBV28 combines with J gene TRBJ2-5, with unresolved D. The germline gives CDR1 MDHEN, CDR2 SYDVKM. CDR3 length equals 13 residues. Trimming took off 6 bases at V and 8 bases at J, with 16 bases between the two ends. The DNA for the CDR3 is TGTGCCAGCAGCCCCGACTGGTGGGGAACCCAGTACTTC. It yields the protein CASSPDWWGTQYF. Supplemented by reference TRBV28 and TRBJ2-5, the full variable domain reads DVKVTQSSRYLVKRTGEKVFLECVQDMDHENMFWYRQDPGLGLRLIYFSYDVKMKEKGDIPEGYSVSREKKERFSLILESASTNQTSMYLCASSPDWWGTQYFGPGTRLLVL.

This clonotype was seen repeatedly, ten times or more. The gene calls are TRBV20-1 and TRBJ1-6; D unclear. Germline-derived CDR1 and CDR2 are DFQATT and SNEGSKA (reference sequence). V shed 3 bases and J shed 7 bases, with 13 bases lying between them. The CDR3 has 14 amino acids. CDR3: CSASRQRLNSPLHF. CDR3 DNA: TGCAGTGCTAGTCGCCAGAGACTCAATTCACCCCTCCACTTT.

This chain connects TRBV12-3 or TRBV12-4 to TRBJ2-1; 7 bases align to TRBD2. V shed 5 bases, J shed 8 bases, and the junction held 9 bases outside the gene matches. The CDR3 totals 14 residues. DNA for the CDR3: TGTGCCAGCAGTGCTAGCGGCCCTCCGGATGAGCAGTTCTTC. Translating gives CASSASGPPDEQFF.

This clonotype has at least ten counts. The V call is TRBV29-1, the J call TRBJ2-7, with 13 nucleotides matching TRBD2. The CDR3 runs 14 residues. The V gene end was trimmed by 7 bases and the J gene end by 2 bases; junction bases not matched to a gene: 5. Germline V gene data show CDR1 as SQVTM and CDR2 as ANQGSEA. CDR3 in DNA: TGCAGCGCTATGGGACTAGCGGGAACCTACGAGCAGTACTTC. Protein: CSAMGLAGTYEQYF.

This clonotype occurred a few times. The chain recombines TRBV28 with TRBJ1-2; no definite D call. The CDR3 consists of 14 residues. Per the germline V gene, CDR1 is MDHEN and CDR2 is SYDVKM. Trimming cost V 4 bases and J 1 base, with 10 bases left between them. The CDR3 here is CASSSAGLNYGYTF. In nucleotides, the CDR3 is TGTGCCAGCAGTTCAGCAGGACTTAACTATGGCTACACCTTC.

V gene TRBV20-1 combines with J gene TRBJ2-3, with 7 positions matching TRBD1. With 2 bases clipped from V and 6 bases from J, the junction kept 8 bases outside the gene matches. The germline CDR1 and CDR2 sequences are DFQATT and SNEGSKA (reference sequence). The CDR3 extends over 14 amino acids. In DNA form, the CDR3 reads TGCAGTGCTAGAAAAAGGACAGGACAGGATACGCAGTATTTT. Its protein product is CSARKRTGQDTQYF.

J is TRBJ2-5 and V is TRBV20-1; 11 bases match TRBD2. The CDR3 is made up of 16 amino acids. In germline, CDR1 is DFQATT, CDR2 SNEGSKA (reference sequence). V was pared by 5 bases and J by 1 base, with 9 bases of the junction left unmatched. The CDR3, as DNA: TGCAGTGCTTCTCGCGCTAGCGGGAGGCTCCAAGAGACCCAGTACTTC. This codes for CSASRASGRLQETQYF.

This clonotype has only a few counts. The rearrangement joins TRBV7-2 to TRBJ2-3; D remains ambiguous. The V and J ends lost 0 bases and 11 bases respectively, with 9 bases between them. The CDR3 totals 12 residues. The germline gives CDR1 SGHTA, CDR2 FQGNSA. CDR3 sequence: CASSLAVTLQYF. The DNA of the CDR3 is TGTGCCAGCAGCTTAGCGGTGACCCTGCAGTATTTT.

This clonotype was found many times. The chain carries TRBV7-9 and TRBJ1-2; 7 positions match TRBD1. This CDR3 is 15 amino acids long. Germline assignment: CDR1 SEHNR and CDR2 FQNEAQ (reference sequence). V lost 5 bases to trimming and J lost 4 bases; unmatched junction nucleotides: 10. DNA for the CDR3: TGTGCCAGCAGCCGCCGGGACAGCCACTTCTATGGCTACACCTTC. The encoded protein is CASSRRDSHFYGYTF.

This clonotype was counted many times. The chain has TRBV29-1 and TRBJ1-2; D gene unclear. V shed 2 bases and J shed 6 bases, with 7 bases lying between them. Germline values: CDR1 SQVTM, CDR2 ANQGSEA. This CDR3 is built from 11 residues. The CDR3 coding sequence is TGCAGCGTTGAACAGGAAAATGGCTACACCTTC. Its translation is CSVEQENGYTF.

J is TRBJ1-6 and V is TRBV20-1; TRBD1 might be the D (6 bases). Germline loops: CDR1 DFQATT, CDR2 SNEGSKA (reference sequence). The length of the CDR3 is 12 residues. The V gene lost 6 bases and the J gene lost 8 bases, with 11 bases spanning the gap. The CDR3 sequence: CSAARQDSPLHF. The CDR3 nucleotides read TGCAGTGCAGCGAGACAGGATTCACCCCTCCACTTT.

This clonotype was seen a handful of times. V is TRBV20-1 and J is TRBJ2-1; 7 bases are a match to TRBD1. Trimming removed 2 bases from V and 7 bases from J; junction bases left unmatched: 11. Germline CDR1 reads DFQATT; CDR2 reads SNEGSKA (reference sequence). This CDR3 contains 15 residues. CDR3 nucleotides: TGCAGTGCTAGAACGGTACCTCCGACAGGGAATGAGCAGTTCTTC. As protein: CSARTVPPTGNEQFF.

The chain employs TRBV5-1 and TRBJ2-3; D may be TRBD2 (5 bases). Germline values: CDR1 SGHRS, CDR2 YFSETQ. This CDR3 has 16 residues. The V gene lost 4 bases and the J gene lost 1 base, with 16 bases spanning the gap. CDR3 amino acids: CASSPTDGRGTDTQYF. CDR3 coding DNA: TGCGCCAGCAGCCCGACGGACGGGCGGGGCACAGATACGCAGTATTTT.

The chain combines TRBV18 with TRBJ1-5; weak D call: TRBD1 (6 bases). The CDR3 loop spans 16 amino acids. V was clipped by 6 bases and J by 1 base, with 16 bases between them. CDR1 and CDR2 from the germline V gene are KGHSH and LQKENI. CDR3 amino acids: CASSPLDQGSNQPQHF. The CDR3 DNA follows: TGTGCCAGCTCCCCGCTAGACCAGGGGAGCAATCAGCCCCAGCATTTT.

Comment on this clonotype: Its ends do not fully match the called genes, so a read error is possible. Here the CDR3 reads CAISYGHGYTF. Here the CDR3 DNA reads TGTGCCATCAGTTACGGACATGGCTACACCTTC. The chain is built from TRBV6-2 or TRBV6-3 and TRBJ1-2; D gene unclear. Germline V gene data show CDR1 as MNHEY and CDR2 as SVGEGT. This CDR3 has 11 residues.

This clonotype was picked up a small number of times. The chain recombines TRBV6-1 with TRBJ2-7; TRBD1 or TRBD2 may be the D gene (7 bases each). Per the germline V gene, CDR1 is MNHNS and CDR2 is SASEGT. This CDR3 is built from 16 residues. With 8 bases removed from V and 2 bases from J, the gap between germline ends came to 22 bases. CDR3 in DNA: TGTGCCAGCTCAAAATGGGGGGGACAGATCACCTACGAGCAGTACTTC. Residues: CASSKWGGQITYEQYF.

In this sample, this clonotype turned up a few times. The rearrangement uses TRBV20-1 and TRBJ2-7; perhaps D is TRBD1 or TRBD2 (5 bases each). The germline V and J ends were trimmed by 6 bases and 4 bases, with 16 bases remaining between them. The CDR3 is 13 residues long. CDR1 is DFQATT, CDR2 SNEGSKA, per germline (reference sequence). The CDR3 sequence: CSAQMGTAYEQYF. For the CDR3, the DNA is TGCAGTGCCCAAATGGGGACGGCATACGAGCAGTACTTC.

This clonotype was seen at least ten times. The chain combines TRBV20-1 with TRBJ2-7, with 7 bases aligning to TRBD2. The CDR3 covers 14 residues. The germline CDR1 and CDR2 sequences are DFQATT and SNEGSKA (reference sequence). J gave up 3 bases and V 1 base, and 6 bases lay outside the gene matches. The CDR3 DNA reads as TGCAGTGCTAGAGTACGACTAGCAGGCTACGAGCAGTACTTC. Protein: CSARVRLAGYEQYF.

This clonotype appeared many times. The chain employs TRBV6-5 and TRBJ1-1; D not certain. Germline CDR1 reads MNHEY; CDR2 reads SVGAGI. The CDR3 totals 14 residues. V gave up 0 bases and J gave up 1 base, with 6 bases separating them. CDR3 sequence (DNA): TGTGCCAGCAGTTACTCGATCCAGAACACTGAAGCTTTCTTT. Translation gives CASSYSIQNTEAFF.